A selection of T cell receptor beta chains follows, all from one sample in a study of blood T cells in healthy people across ages. One entry per CDR3 protein results from TCRdb running MiXCR on the 5' RACE reads. Of about 930,000 distinct CDR3 sequences listed, 25% to 35% are singletons. The same data also went into a second study, on T cells of mothers and their children.

Sequenced sample: blood. The receptors were gathered from a woman aged 40 to 49 in good health. Both conserved end residues are part of each CDR3. A D gene is named only where the DNA matches it firmly. Rows give clone size only sometimes, using once, few, many, or a class for an expanded clone.

length | J | D | size | V | DNA | CDR3
13 | TRBJ1-1 | - | - | TRBV10-3 | TGTGCCATCAGTGAGGAAGACAGCACTGAAGCTTTCTTT | CAISEEDSTEAFF
15 | TRBJ2-7 | TRBD1 | many | TRBV5-1 | TGCGCCAGCAGCTTGTGGACAGGGGTAGGCTACGAGCAGTACTTC | CASSLWTGVGYEQYF
13 | TRBJ1-2 | - | many | TRBV4-1 | TGCGCCAGCAGCCAACTCAGTGCCTATGGCTACACCTTC | CASSQLSAYGYTF
13 | TRBJ2-1 | - | few | TRBV6-2/TRBV6-3 | TGTGCCAGCAGTCATGCTACAGGCGGCGAGCAGTTCTTC | CASSHATGGEQFF
14 | TRBJ2-7 | - | - | TRBV28 | TGTGCCAGCAGTCGCCATTGGGCCAACAATGAGCAGTACTTC | CASSRHWANNEQYF
15 | TRBJ2-3 | - | - | TRBV7-9 | TGTGCCAGCAGCACGGGACGGGGACGTCCAGATACGCAGTATTTT | CASSTGRGRPDTQYF
14 | TRBJ2-5 | - | once | TRBV13 | TGTGCCAGCAGCTTAAGACAGGCTATATACGGGCAGTACTTC | CASSLRQAIYGQYF
15 | TRBJ2-5 | - | - | TRBV7-9 | TGTGCCAGCAGCCTAACTGAAAGGGGCTGGGAGACCCAGTACTTC | CASSLTERGWETQYF
15 | TRBJ2-1 | TRBD2 | many | TRBV4-1 | TGCGCCAGCGGGACTACATCGAGCCCCCTCAATGAGCAGTTCTTC | CASGTTSSPLNEQFF
15 | TRBJ2-7 | - | many | TRBV19 | TGTGCCAGTAGTAAGGAGGGGCAGGGACCCTACGAGCAGTACTTC | CASSKEGQGPYEQYF
15 | TRBJ2-7 | TRBD2 | many | TRBV28 | TGTGCCAGCAGTGGGGGGACTAGCGGAACCTACGAGCAGTACTTC | CASSGGTSGTYEQYF
14 | TRBJ1-3 | - | - | TRBV12-3/TRBV12-4 | TGTGCCAGCAGTTTTGCAGGGACTGGAAACACCATATATTTT | CASSFAGTGNTIYF
13 | TRBJ1-1 | - | - | TRBV28 | TGTGCCAGCTTCTGGGGGGGAAACACTGAAGCTTTCTTT | CASFWGGNTEAFF
14 | TRBJ2-5 | - | many | TRBV7-9 | TGTGCCAGCAGCTTAGTTGGCAAAAAAGAGACCCAGTACTTC | CASSLVGKKETQYF
14 | TRBJ2-3 | - | - | TRBV6-2/TRBV6-3 | TGTGCCAGCAGATGGGACTTCCCCACAGATACGCAGTATTTT | CASRWDFPTDTQYF
17 | TRBJ2-1 | - | few | TRBV6-5 | TGTGCCAGCAGTTACTCGTTCCGAGGGAGCTCCTACAATGAGAAGTTCTTC | CASSYSFRGSSYNEKFF
14 | TRBJ2-1 | TRBD1 | - | TRBV10-3 | TGTGCCATCAGTGCCGGGACAGGGGGGGATGAGCAGTTCTTC | CAISAGTGGDEQFF
17 | TRBJ2-1 | - | few | TRBV5-1 | TGCGCCAGCAGACCAGGGGCCCACTTTAGCTCCTACAATGAGCAGTTCTTC | CASRPGAHFSSYNEQFF
12 | TRBJ2-2 | - | many | TRBV29-1 | TGCAGCGTTGGTCGGAAAGCCGGGGAGCTGTTTTTT | CSVGRKAGELFF
15 | TRBJ1-2 | TRBD1 | - | TRBV5-6 | TGTGCCAGCAGCTTGAATCAGGGGGCAAGTTATGGCTACACCTTC | CASSLNQGASYGYTF
17 | TRBJ2-6 | - | many | TRBV12-3/TRBV12-4 | TGTGCCAGCAGTTTAAAGGGGGGCCGCTCTGGGGCCAACGTCCTGACTTTC | CASSLKGGRSGANVLTF
17 | TRBJ2-7 | - | many | TRBV7-6 | TGTGCCAGCAGCCGCCTATTGGTCGGACAGAGCGCCTACGAGCAGTACTTC | CASSRLLVGQSAYEQYF
15 | TRBJ2-7 | - | many | TRBV12-3/TRBV12-4 | TGTGCCAGCAGTCTACGCGCAGGCAATTCCTACGAGCAGTACTTC | CASSLRAGNSYEQYF
16 | TRBJ1-2 | - | - | TRBV5-1 | TGCGCCAGCAGCTTGGGGGAAGGATTCCGGGGAGAAGGCTACACCTTC | CASSLGEGFRGEGYTF
16 | TRBJ1-5 | TRBD1 | few | TRBV7-9 | TGTGCCAGCAGCATCGGACAGGGCGAGGGCAATCAGCCCCAGCATTTT | CASSIGQGEGNQPQHF
11 | TRBJ2-7 | - | few | TRBV29-1 | TGCAGCGTTGGGGCGAGTAATGAGCAGTACTTC | CSVGASNEQYF
15 | TRBJ2-7 | - | - | TRBV28 | TGTGCCAGCAGTCCCTTGGTGGGGGGCTCCTACGAGCAGTACTTC | CASSPLVGGSYEQYF
13 | TRBJ1-5 | - | - | TRBV6-1 | TGTGCCAGCAGAATAGAGGGGAGTCAGCCCCAGCATTTT | CASRIEGSQPQHF
14 | TRBJ2-5 | TRBD1 | many | TRBV10-3 | TGTGCCATCAGCCAGCCGGGACAGGGAGGGACCCAGTACTTC | CAISQPGQGGTQYF
16 | TRBJ2-6 | - | many | TRBV7-3 | TGTGCCAGCAGCTTAGTCCACCTCTCTGGGGCCAACGTCCTGACTTTC | CASSLVHLSGANVLTF
13 | TRBJ1-1 | TRBD1 | few | TRBV3-1 | TGTGCCAGCAGCCAACCGGACAGGGGGCACGCTTTCTTT | CASSQPDRGHAFF
14 | TRBJ2-1 | TRBD1 | few | TRBV19 | TGTGCCAGTAGTATCCTGGACAGGGGACCGGAGCAGTTCTTC | CASSILDRGPEQFF
15 | TRBJ1-6 | - | - | TRBV12-3/TRBV12-4 | TGTGCCAGCAGCCGTGGGTGGGCGGGGAATTCACCCCTCCACTTT | CASSRGWAGNSPLHF
15 | TRBJ1-4 | - | few | TRBV3-1 | TGTGCCAGCAGCCATCCCGCGGACTCCCCAGGAAAACTGTTTTTT | CASSHPADSPGKLFF
16 | TRBJ2-2 | - | - | TRBV4-1 | TGCGCCAGCAGCCAGCACCGGGACTCGAACACCGGGGAGCTGTTTTTT | CASSQHRDSNTGELFF
14 | TRBJ2-7 | - | many | TRBV6-5 | TGTGCCAGCAGTTACGGCGGAACCACCTACGAGCAGTACTTC | CASSYGGTTYEQYF
16 | TRBJ1-1 | - | few | TRBV15 | TGTGCCACCAGCAGGGGGTCGGAGGGAGGCTACACTGAAGCTTTCTTT | CATSRGSEGGYTEAFF
14 | TRBJ2-7 | - | - | TRBV10-3 | TGTGCCATCAGTGATCGGTTGGGGTCCTACGAGCAGTACTTC | CAISDRLGSYEQYF
19 | TRBJ1-4 | - | - | TRBV4-2 | TGTGCCAGCAGTGGGAGGAAAGGAACAGGGTTTGCAACTAATGAAAAACTGTTTTTT | CASSGRKGTGFATNEKLFF
13 | TRBJ1-1 | TRBD1 | many | TRBV11-2 | TGTGCCAGCAGCTCTCAGGGGGGCACTGAAGCTTTCTTT | CASSSQGGTEAFF
13 | TRBJ2-5 | - | - | TRBV7-2 | TGTGCCAACAGCTTAGGTGCTGGAGAGACCCAGTACTTC | CANSLGAGETQYF
14 | TRBJ1-2 | - | - | TRBV28 | TGTGCCAGCAGTCCTCCGACCAGGGGCTATGGCTACACCTTC | CASSPPTRGYGYTF
13 | TRBJ1-1 | - | few | TRBV2 | TGTGCCAGCGAACAGGGTTGGAACACTGAAGCTTTCTTT | CASEQGWNTEAFF
13 | TRBJ2-7 | - | - | TRBV7-2 | TGTGCCAGCACTTGGCAGGAGCCCTACGAGCAGTACTTC | CASTWQEPYEQYF
16 | TRBJ2-5 | - | few | TRBV18 | TGTGCCAGCTCACCAAGCCGCGGGGGCGTTCAAGAGACCCAGTACTTC | CASSPSRGGVQETQYF
14 | TRBJ2-1 | - | few | TRBV29-1 | TGCAGCGTAGCCCCGGGACGGGGGCGTAAAGGGCAGTTCTTC | CSVAPGRGRKGQFF
15 | TRBJ2-1 | TRBD2 | many | TRBV12-3/TRBV12-4 | TGTGCCAGCAGCCTGAGCGGGGGGGCCAAGAATGAGCAGTTCTTC | CASSLSGGAKNEQFF
13 | TRBJ1-4 | - | few | TRBV29-1 | TGCAGCGTCCCGGACGGGTGGAATGAAAAACTGTTTTTT | CSVPDGWNEKLFF
13 | TRBJ2-1 | - | many | TRBV7-2 | TGTGCCAGCAGCTGGGAGACTAGTAATGAGCAGTTCTTC | CASSWETSNEQFF
11 | TRBJ1-2 | - | - | TRBV9 | TGTGCCAGCAGCGTAGCTCCTCCGGGGACCTTC | CASSVAPPGTF
15 | TRBJ2-2 | TRBD1 | once | TRBV2 | TGTGCCAGCAGTCAGCAGGGGGTTCGCACCGGGGAGCTGTTTTTT | CASSQQGVRTGELFF
14 | TRBJ2-1 | TRBD1 | many | TRBV12-3/TRBV12-4 | TGTGCCAGCAGTCCGGACAGGGTAAATTGGGAGCAGTTCTTC | CASSPDRVNWEQFF